This T cell receptor (beta chain) was recovered during a study of T-cell reconstitution after alpha-beta-depleted transplantation in children. Study results and caveats: By one year post-transplant, T-cell counts and diversity largely arose from T cells that were newly produced. The study traced high day-60 TCRbeta diversity in some patients to surviving recipient T cells and thymic progenitors. Reportedly, roughly two months post-transplant, alpha-beta T cells arose from several hundred expanded graft clones.

Preparation of the TCRbeta library used unique molecular identifiers. TCRdb passed the PCR reads through MiXCR, listing each CDR3 protein once. Altogether around 500,000 distinct CDR3 sequences are present, about 23% being singletons, with the ten largest covering 13% to 15%. The CDR3 is made up of 11 amino acids. The V end lost 7 bases, the J end lost 9 bases, and 13 bases lay between the germline ends. Germline V CDR1 and CDR2: SQVTM, ANQGSEA. This clonotype was counted only a few times. No antigen is known for it. Sequenced here: PBMCs, mostly from graft donor cells, sampled 360 days after TCRalphabeta/CD19-depleted stem cell transplant. The origin of this receptor is a boy younger than two who had a stem cell transplant for acute myeloid leukemia, so the T cells may come from the graft donor. This chain connects TRBV29-1 to TRBJ1-3; D perhaps matches TRBD1 (6 bases). Here the CDR3 reads CSGGGTGTIYF. As DNA, the CDR3 is TGCAGCGGAGGGGGGACGGGCACCATATATTTT.